This TCR beta chain was profiled in a study of blood T cell repertoires in COVID-19. At the level of the study: Sites in the United States, Italy and Spain provided acute and convalescent COVID-19 samples. From T cells, B-cell-depleted T cells, or PBMCs came the material, which was cDNA or gDNA.

This CDR3 is built from 13 residues. CDR1 and CDR2 from the germline V gene are MNHEY and SMNVEV (reference sequence). The ends were cut back, 6 bases at V and 4 bases at J, with 10 bases in the middle. In this sample, this clone turned up once. Original processing methods: Cell counts per sample came from amplifying reference gene primers. The method was immunoSEQ multiplex PCR; TCRdb's version includes in-frame clones alone and lacks a portion of them. D and trimming come from the DNA, and the V and J calls and clone size come from that table. The sample holds about 87,000 clones, about 79% seen once.

This clonotype was sampled from a woman between 45 and 60 years old with acute or convalescent COVID-19. The sample comprised peripheral blood. The chain is built from TRBV27 and TRBJ1-3, with D perhaps TRBD1 (6 bases). The CDR3 bases are TGTGCCAGCAGCCTCGGACAGGGAAACACCATATATTTT. Residues: CASSLGQGNTIYF.